The 25 T cell receptor beta chains listed next were all sequenced from one sample in a study of T cell changes during pregnancy in multiple sclerosis. Here immunoSEQ multiplex PCR was the method, and the copy in TCRdb shows in-frame clones only, minus some. The table shows approximately 20,000 clones, with 88% occurring only once. The source was CD8+ T cells from peripheral blood mononuclear cells, collected after pregnancy. All receptors come from a female donor in good health, enrolled as a control in a pregnancy study.

V usage is TRBV4-3 and J usage is TRBJ1-2; no reliable D call. Germline-derived CDR1 and CDR2 are LGHNA and YSLEER. This CDR3 is 13 amino acids long. Trimming shortened V by 1 base and J by 6 bases, and 9 bases separated the two germline ends. This chain's CDR3 is CASSQGVSNGYTF. For the CDR3, the DNA is TGCGCCAGCAGCCAAGGTGTGAGCAATGGCTACACCTTC.

The chain has TRBV7-9 and TRBJ2-5; D is perhaps TRBD1 (5 bases). The CDR3 extends over 16 amino acids. The germline gives CDR1 SEHNR, CDR2 FQNEAQ (reference sequence). Trimming cost V 5 bases and J 4 bases, with 20 bases left between them. CDR3 nucleotides: TGTGCCAGCAGCCCTGGCCTCTCCCCAGGGTCAGAGACCCAGTACTTC. Its translation: CASSPGLSPGSETQYF.

The genes are TRBV6-5 and TRBJ2-2, with a possible D match to TRBD2 (5 bases). This CDR3 has 13 residues. V shed 5 bases and J shed 3 bases, with 7 bases lying between them. CDR1 and CDR2 (germline): MNHEY, SVGAGI. DNA of the CDR3: TGTGCCAGCAGTCTAGCTTACACCGGGGAGCTGTTTTTT. This encodes CASSLAYTGELFF.

This clone was counted once. The chain is built from TRBV6-4 and TRBJ2-1; perhaps TRBD1 as D (6 bases). The V end lost 4 bases, the J end lost 8 bases, and 9 bases lay between the germline ends. Per the germline V gene, CDR1 is MRHNA and CDR2 is SNTAGT. There are 12 residues in the CDR3. The CDR3 loop is CASSATGYEQFF. The DNA for the CDR3 is TGTGCCAGCAGTGCAACAGGGTATGAGCAGTTCTTC.

The V call is TRBV4-3, the J call TRBJ1-1, with D unclear. The V gene's germline CDR1 is LGHNA and CDR2 YSLEER. The V and J ends lost 4 bases and 1 base respectively, with 13 bases between them. The CDR3 totals 15 residues. CDR3 residues: CASSPSSRPNTEAFF. The CDR3 DNA sequence: TGCGCCAGCAGCCCTTCCTCCAGGCCGAACACTGAAGCTTTCTTT.

The rearrangement joins TRBV18 to TRBJ1-3, with a weak D call TRBD1 (5 bases). The ends were cut back, 6 bases at V and 0 bases at J, with 15 bases in the middle. This CDR3 is 16 amino acids long. The V gene's germline CDR1 is KGHSH and CDR2 LQKENI. The CDR3: CASSANTGSSGNTIYF. The CDR3 nucleotides read TGTGCCAGCTCCGCAAACACAGGTAGCTCTGGAAACACCATATATTTT.

The V call is TRBV19, the J call TRBJ1-1, with D perhaps TRBD1 (6 bases). The CDR3 is 16 residues long. Germline-derived CDR1 and CDR2 are LNHDA and SQIVND (reference sequence). The V end lost 3 bases, the J end lost 4 bases, and 18 bases lay between the germline ends. CDR3 residues: CASSIREGVMSTEAFF. CDR3 DNA sequence: TGTGCCAGTAGTATCAGGGAGGGGGTTATGAGCACTGAAGCTTTCTTT.

The chain couples TRBV4-3 to TRBJ2-2; D is possibly TRBD1 (6 bases). The CDR3 consists of 16 residues. The V gene's germline CDR1 is LGHNA and CDR2 YSLEER. V was trimmed by 0 bases and J by 10 bases, leaving 18 bases between them. The chain's CDR3 is CASSQDQLGARPELFF. The CDR3 coding sequence is TGCGCCAGCAGCCAAGATCAATTGGGGGCTCGACCGGAGCTGTTTTTT.

The J gene is TRBJ1-6, the V gene TRBV2, with D possibly being TRBD1 (5 bases). The CDR3 is 14 residues long. Germline assignment: CDR1 SNHLY and CDR2 FYNNEI. Trimming removed 6 bases at V and 4 bases at J, with 10 bases between. For the CDR3, the DNA is TGTGCCAGCAGATGGACACGGTATAATTCACCCCTCCACTTT. Translating it yields CASRWTRYNSPLHF.

The chain uses TRBV6-5 and TRBJ1-2, with a possible D match to TRBD1 (5 bases). This CDR3 has 13 amino acids. In germline, CDR1 is MNHEY, CDR2 SVGAGI. Trimming took off 6 bases at V and 2 bases at J, with 10 bases between the two ends. The CDR3 DNA reads TGTGCCAGCAGACAACAGGAGAACTATGGCTACACCTTC. Its translation is CASRQQENYGYTF.

The rearrangement uses TRBV6-5 and TRBJ1-2, with 12 nucleotides matching TRBD1. The germline V gene encodes CDR1 MNHEY and CDR2 SVGAGI. With 8 bases clipped from V and 8 bases from J, the junction kept 9 bases outside the gene matches. This CDR3 has 14 amino acids. The CDR3 sequence is CASSTGTGGSGYTF. In nucleotides, the CDR3 is TGTGCCAGCTCGACCGGGACAGGGGGCTCGGGCTACACCTTC.

The chain couples TRBV29-1 to TRBJ2-2, with 7 bases identical to TRBD1. Germline CDR1 reads SQVTM; CDR2 reads ANQGSEA. There are 13 residues in the CDR3. Losses at the gene ends were 1 base for V and 8 bases for J; bases not matched to a gene: 4. This CDR3 is CSVEGTGRGELFF. CDR3 nucleotides: TGCAGCGTTGAAGGGACAGGCAGGGGGGAGCTGTTTTTT.

This chain connects TRBV2 to TRBJ1-2; 8 nucleotides align to TRBD1. The CDR3 consists of 15 residues. V lost 4 bases, J lost 7 bases, and 11 bases stayed unmatched. CDR1 and CDR2 from the germline V gene are SNHLY and FYNNEI. CDR3 DNA sequence: TGTGCCAGCAGTGCCGGAAAGGGGACAGGATTTGGCTACACCTTC. Its protein is CASSAGKGTGFGYTF.

The V call is TRBV6-6, the J call TRBJ2-7, with 7 bases aligning to TRBD2. CDR1 and CDR2 (germline): MNHNY, SVGAGI (reference sequence). CDR3 length: 15 amino acids. V was pared by 0 bases and J by 3 bases, with 5 bases of the junction left unmatched. This CDR3 is CASSYSGGGVYEQYF. In DNA, the CDR3 is TGTGCCAGCAGTTACTCCGGCGGGGGAGTCTACGAGCAGTACTTC.

The rearrangement joins TRBV4-2 to TRBJ2-7, with 7 bases matching TRBD1. Germline lookup yields CDR1 LGHNA and CDR2 YNFKEQ. V was pared by 4 bases and J by 2 bases, with 2 bases of the junction left unmatched. The CDR3 contains 13 residues. The CDR3 protein is CASSRDSPYEQYF. The CDR3 nucleotides read TGTGCCAGCAGCCGGGACAGTCCCTACGAGCAGTACTTC.

The J gene is TRBJ1-1, the V gene TRBV10-3; tentative D call: TRBD1 (6 bases). Germline assignment: CDR1 ENHRY and CDR2 SYGVKD. The CDR3 totals 16 residues. Trimming removed 5 bases from V and 3 bases from J, with 19 bases in between. The CDR3 DNA reads TGTGCCATCAGTAGCCCGTTCAGGGGATCGGACACTGAAGCTTTCTTT. Residues: CAISSPFRGSDTEAFF.

The chain links TRBV27 to TRBJ1-2; no clear D gene. Between the trimmed V and J ends, which lost 8 bases and 3 bases, there was a span of 16 bases. The germline V gene encodes CDR1 MNHEY and CDR2 SMNVEV (reference sequence). The CDR3 covers 14 residues. The CDR3 sequence: CASGSAGSYYGYTF. Written as DNA, the CDR3 is TGTGCCAGCGGGTCCGCAGGTAGTTACTATGGCTACACCTTC.

The chain employs TRBV29-1 and TRBJ1-2; 9 bases line up with TRBD1. Germline V gene lookup returns CDR1 SQVTM and CDR2 ANQGSEA. The CDR3 covers 14 residues. V shed 5 bases and J 2 bases; nucleotides not matched to a gene: 6. CDR3 in amino acids: CSVRLDRGNYGYTF. CDR3 nucleotides: TGCAGCGTTCGTCTTGACAGGGGGAACTATGGCTACACCTTC.

This chain links TRBV7-7 with TRBJ1-3; D may be TRBD1 (5 bases). The CDR3 has 22 residues. Trimming took off 2 bases at V and 0 bases at J, with 29 bases between the two ends. Per germline, CDR1 SSHAT and CDR2 FNYEAQ (reference sequence). Here the CDR3 reads CASSLLVVEGRRDGDSGNTIYF. CDR3 in DNA: TGTGCCAGCAGCTTATTAGTGGTAGAGGGGAGGAGGGACGGAGACTCTGGAAACACCATATATTTT.

This rearrangement joins TRBV19 to TRBJ1-3, with 8 bases that match TRBD1. The CDR3 extends over 16 amino acids. From germline, CDR1 is LNHDA and CDR2 SQIVND (reference sequence). J lost 3 bases, V lost 6 bases, and 10 bases had no gene match. This CDR3 is CASRFFQGALGNTIYF. As DNA, the CDR3 is TGTGCCAGTAGGTTCTTCCAGGGGGCGCTTGGAAACACCATATATTTT.

V and J are TRBV7-9 and TRBJ2-1, with 14 bases identical to TRBD2. Germline-derived CDR1 and CDR2 are SEHNR and FQNEAQ (reference sequence). This CDR3 spans 16 amino acids. V trimming: 7 bases; J trimming: 2 bases; junction bases outside the gene matches: 4. The CDR3 region has the DNA TGTGCCAGCATCGGGACTAGCGGGGGACCCTACAATGAGCAGTTCTTC. This encodes CASIGTSGGPYNEQFF.

The chain joins TRBV27 to TRBJ1-2, with D maybe TRBD1 (6 bases). Trimming pared 7 bases from V and 8 bases from J, leaving 17 bases between. The CDR3 extends over 13 amino acids. CDR1 and CDR2 (germline): MNHEY, SMNVEV (reference sequence). In nucleotides, the CDR3 is TGTGCCAGCACCTCGGACAGCCTCCGGGGCTACACCTTC. This codes for CASTSDSLRGYTF.

In nucleotides, the CDR3 is TGTGCCAGTAGTACCACCGGACCCCTCGGGGTCGGGGAGCTGTTTTTT. It translates to CASSTTGPLGVGELFF. The chain couples TRBV19 to TRBJ2-2, with D tentatively TRBD2 (5 bases). Trimming took off 4 bases at V and 7 bases at J, with 19 bases between the two ends. CDR1 and CDR2 from the germline V gene are LNHDA and SQIVND (reference sequence). CDR3 size: 16 residues.

The V gene is TRBV4-2, the J gene TRBJ2-1; 11 bases align to TRBD2. V was clipped by 4 bases and J by 1 base; unmatched bases: 6. CDR3 length: 17 amino acids. In germline, CDR1 is LGHNA, CDR2 YNFKEQ. CDR3 protein: CASSPLTSGDSYNEQFF. CDR3 nucleotides: TGTGCCAGCAGCCCCCTGACTAGCGGGGATTCCTACAATGAGCAGTTCTTC.

CDR3: CASSLDSAGNTEAFF. The CDR3 DNA reads TGCGCCAGCAGCTTGGACTCCGCAGGGAACACTGAAGCTTTCTTT. The chain has TRBV5-1 and TRBJ1-1; D not certain. The CDR3 is 15 amino acids. Per germline, CDR1 SGHRS and CDR2 YFSETQ. Trimming stripped 0 bases from V and 1 base from J, with 10 bases between. The entire variable domain, with the rest obtained from reference TRBV5-1 and TRBJ1-1, is as follows: KAGVTQTPRYLIKTRGQQVTLSCSPISGHRSVSWYQQTPGQGLQFLFEYFSETQRNKGNFPGRFSGRQFSNSRSEMNVSTLELGDSALYLCASSLDSAGNTEAFFGQGTRLTVV.